This record looks at one T cell receptor (beta chain) sequence and its context. No cognate antigen has been identified for it. No per-base quality is available; no much larger clone lies one base away. This entry belongs to a study of control samples from healthy donors and cancer patients (dated by TCRdb to the early 2020s). The library was generated by the immunoSEQ multiplex PCR assay. TCRdb retrieved this table from immuneACCESS and kept in-frame rearrangements only. Not all clones are present; in checked studies, unresolved V genes account for under half, and no reason is known for the remainder. This sample is represented by about 160,000 clones; 70% to 90% of them were singletons. Together, the top ten hold about 12% of the sample. Material: blood. The TCR sequence derives from a man younger than 45 in good health.

The nucleotide sequence is TGTGCCAGCAGCCCCGGTCCGGGGATGAACACTGAAGCTTTCTTT. The encoded protein is CASSPGPGMNTEAFF. The chain is made from TRBV3-1 (or the pseudogene TRBV3-2) and TRBJ1-1; too little of a D gene remains to name it. From the cysteine up to the phenylalanine, the CDR3 has a length of 15 residues. Only the CDR3 region is kept as DNA, spanning 45 bases read in frame from base 1. The germline V gene (reference sequence) provides CDR1 LGHDT and CDR2 YNNKEL. V gives up 4 bases and J gives up 0 bases, and the segment between their germline ends measures 12 bases.